What follows describes a single T cell receptor (beta chain). This clone appeared once. Its antigen is currently not known. No quality values exist for individual bases; no much larger clone is one base distant. The data belong to a study of blood T cell repertoires in COVID-19 (dated by TCRdb to about 2020). For the wider study: The collaborator samples originated in the United States, Italy and Spain and spanned the acute and convalescent phases of COVID-19. Where available, HLA class I and class II types were obtained from metadata supplied by the sample provider rather than from assay-based typing. The prospective study material was composed of cDNA or gDNA derived from T cells, B-cell-depleted T cells, or PBMCs. Nearly every sample came with metadata listing a de-identified subject ID, COVID-19 status, age in years and sex. Subjects who had been exposed to COVID-19, were actively infected with it, or had recovered from it provided the deeply sampled blood TCRbeta repertoires that made up the dataset. Samples came from the ongoing ImmuneRACE study (first 160 participants) plus 1,254 subjects from 6 global collaborators. A freely available public database, intended as a resource for researchers studying the immune response to SARS-CoV-2, is where the repertoires were released.

In Seattle, one collaborating source enrolled patients while the infection was active and tracked those patients longitudinally over the course of disease. The collaborating institutions used their own protocols to collect whole blood in K2EDTA tubes. For TCRbeta analysis, collaborator samples were shipped as frozen whole blood, as isolated PBMCs, or as DNA extracted from either sample type. The CDR3 starts with the cysteine, ends with the phenylalanine, and has 14 residues. The DNA shown is the 42-base CDR3, in frame from base 1. CDR1 is given as SGHKS and CDR2 as YYEKEE, both from the germline V gene (reference sequence). Ends trimmed: V by 0 bases, J by 6 bases; bases unmatched to a gene: 4. The study at large found these results: The quantity of clinical and demographic metadata differed by source and by participant and was supplied without curation.

The immunoSEQ Assay, a bias-controlled multiplex PCR, was used to amplify TCRbeta CDR3 regions from genomic DNA. Under the source paper's analysis protocol: The number of nucleated cells in each sample was estimated by amplification of reference gene primers within the assay. Sequence reads were collapsed and filtered to measure the absolute abundance of every unique TCRbeta CDR3 rearrangement. For each sample, productive Simpson clonality was calculated as the square root of Simpson's diversity index over productive rearrangements. TCRdb limited this immuneACCESS table to in-frame rearrangements with V and J called. A share of clones is missing; checked studies link under half to unresolved V genes, and the rest is unexplained. Clone size and the V and J calls come from that table; the DNA yielded D and trimming. The sample table shows around 180,000 clones, and 81% are seen once. The ten largest clonotypes hold around 12% of the sample.

The sample taken for sequencing was peripheral blood. The V and J segments used are TRBV5-5 and TRBJ2-5; 8 central nucleotides agree with TRBD1. The TCR was taken from a woman aged 80 or older with COVID-19, enrolled during active disease. The CDR3 loop reads CASSLGTGIQTQYF. At the DNA level, the sequence is TGTGCCAGCAGCTTGGGGACAGGGATCCAGACCCAGTACTTC.